The 4 T cell receptor beta chains below all came from one sample that was sequenced in a study of blood T cell repertoires in COVID-19. The table came from immunoSEQ multiplex PCR; TCRdb's copy has only in-frame clones and leaves some out. The sample records about 160,000 clones, around 90% being singletons. Sequenced: PBMCs or T cells enriched from blood (not recorded which). The receptor source for this set is a woman aged 40 to 50 who had been exposed to COVID-19.

The J gene is TRBJ1-6, the V gene TRBV19; TRBD1 matches 10 bases. The CDR3 consists of 16 residues. CDR1 LNHDA and CDR2 SQIVND come from the germline V gene (reference sequence). V lost 5 bases and J lost 7; bases outside the gene matches: 8. CDR3 DNA sequence: TGTGCCAGTAGTGCAAAGACAGGGGGCGGCAATTCACCCCTCCACTTT. Its translation: CASSAKTGGGNSPLHF.

The V gene is TRBV7-9, the J gene TRBJ1-4; D possibly corresponds to TRBD1 (6 bases). With 5 bases removed from V and 6 bases from J, the gap between germline ends came to 16 bases. The CDR3 is made up of 15 amino acids. Germline lookup yields CDR1 SEHNR and CDR2 FQNEAQ (reference sequence). CDR3 loop: CASSLTDRSHEKLFF. Written as DNA, the CDR3 is TGTGCCAGCAGCCTCACCGACAGGAGTCATGAAAAACTGTTTTTT.

The genes are TRBV5-4 and TRBJ2-5; tentative D call: TRBD2 (5 bases). The CDR3 runs 15 residues. V shed 0 bases and J shed 6 bases, with 15 bases lying between them. Germline V gene sequence: CDR1 SGHNT, CDR2 YYREEE (reference sequence). The CDR3 sequence is CASSLASSLGQTQYF. For the CDR3, the DNA is TGTGCCAGCAGCTTGGCCTCTAGCTTAGGTCAGACCCAGTACTTC.

This clone was counted only a few times. V is TRBV27 and J is TRBJ1-3; D is unresolved. This CDR3 has 15 residues. Germline V lookup: CDR1 MNHEY, CDR2 SMNVEV (reference sequence). Deletions cut 5 bases from V and 4 bases from J, with 15 bases between. CDR3 residues: CASSPIQVPGNTIYF. DNA for the CDR3: TGTGCCAGCAGTCCAATTCAGGTGCCAGGAAACACCATATATTTT.